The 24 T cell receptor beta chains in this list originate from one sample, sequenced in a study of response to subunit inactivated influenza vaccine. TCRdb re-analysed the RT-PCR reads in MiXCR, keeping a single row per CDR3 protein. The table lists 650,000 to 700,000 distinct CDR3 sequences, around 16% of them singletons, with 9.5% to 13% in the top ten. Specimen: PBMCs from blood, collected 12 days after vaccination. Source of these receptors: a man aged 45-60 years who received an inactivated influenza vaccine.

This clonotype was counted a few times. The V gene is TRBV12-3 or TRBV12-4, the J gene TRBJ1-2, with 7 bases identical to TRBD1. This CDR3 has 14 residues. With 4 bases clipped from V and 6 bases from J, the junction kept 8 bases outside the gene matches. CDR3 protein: CASSYVLTGDGYTF. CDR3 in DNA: TGTGCCAGCAGTTACGTCCTTACAGGGGATGGCTACACCTTC.

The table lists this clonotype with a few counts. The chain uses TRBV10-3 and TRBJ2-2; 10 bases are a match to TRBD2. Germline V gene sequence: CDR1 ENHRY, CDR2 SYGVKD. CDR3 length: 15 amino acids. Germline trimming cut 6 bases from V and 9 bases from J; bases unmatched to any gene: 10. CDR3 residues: CAIRGSSGSRRELFF. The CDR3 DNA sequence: TGTGCCATCAGGGGGTCTAGCGGGAGTCGCAGGGAGCTGTTTTTT.

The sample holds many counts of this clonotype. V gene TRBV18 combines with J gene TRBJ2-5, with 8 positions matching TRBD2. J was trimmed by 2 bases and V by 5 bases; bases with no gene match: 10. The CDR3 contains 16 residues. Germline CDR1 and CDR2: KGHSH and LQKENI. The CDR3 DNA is TGTGCCAGCTCAGCCACTAGCGGCCCTCGACAAGAGACCCAGTACTTC. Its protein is CASSATSGPRQETQYF.

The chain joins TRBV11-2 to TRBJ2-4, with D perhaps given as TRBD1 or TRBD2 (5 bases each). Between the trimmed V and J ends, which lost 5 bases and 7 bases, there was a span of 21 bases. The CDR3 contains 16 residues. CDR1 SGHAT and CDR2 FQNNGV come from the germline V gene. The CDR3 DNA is TGTGCCAGCAGCCTCACCGGGACGGTACGAGGGAACATTCAGTACTTC. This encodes CASSLTGTVRGNIQYF.

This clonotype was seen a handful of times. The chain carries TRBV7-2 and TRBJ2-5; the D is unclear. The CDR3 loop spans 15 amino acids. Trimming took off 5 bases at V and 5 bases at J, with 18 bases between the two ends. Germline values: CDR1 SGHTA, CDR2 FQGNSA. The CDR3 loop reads CASSTWTEVKETQYF. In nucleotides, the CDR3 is TGTGCCAGCAGCACGTGGACCGAGGTCAAGGAGACCCAGTACTTC.

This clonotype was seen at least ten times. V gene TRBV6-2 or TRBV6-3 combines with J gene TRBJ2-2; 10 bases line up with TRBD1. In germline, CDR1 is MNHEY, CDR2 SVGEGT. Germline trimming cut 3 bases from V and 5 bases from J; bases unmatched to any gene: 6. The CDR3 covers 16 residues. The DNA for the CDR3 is TGTGCCAGCAGTTATCCGGGACAGGGGAATACCGGGGAGCTGTTTTTT. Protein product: CASSYPGQGNTGELFF.

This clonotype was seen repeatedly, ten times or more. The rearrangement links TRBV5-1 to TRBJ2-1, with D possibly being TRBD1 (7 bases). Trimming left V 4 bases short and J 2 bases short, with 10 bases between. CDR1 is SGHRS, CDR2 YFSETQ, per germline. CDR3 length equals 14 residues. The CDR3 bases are TGCGCCAGCAGCGCGGGACAGACCTACAATGAGCAGTTCTTC. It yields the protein CASSAGQTYNEQFF. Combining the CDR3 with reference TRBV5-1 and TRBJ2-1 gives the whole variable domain KAGVTQTPRYLIKTRGQQVTLSCSPISGHRSVSWYQQTPGQGLQFLFEYFSETQRNKGNFPGRFSGRQFSNSRSEMNVSTLELGDSALYLCASSAGQTYNEQFFGPGTRLTVL.

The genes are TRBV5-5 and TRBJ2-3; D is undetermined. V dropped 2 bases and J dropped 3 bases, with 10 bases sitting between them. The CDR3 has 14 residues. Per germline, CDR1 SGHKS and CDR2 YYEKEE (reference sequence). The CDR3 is CASSFRQETDTQYF. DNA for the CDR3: TGTGCCAGCAGCTTTCGGCAGGAAACAGATACGCAGTATTTT.

CDR3 protein: CASSQGGGAAYGYTF. The DNA of the CDR3 is TGCGCCAGCAGCCAGGGGGGAGGGGCAGCGTATGGCTACACCTTC. The rearrangement joins TRBV4-1 to TRBJ1-2; the D gene is possibly TRBD1 (5 bases). The germline V gene has CDR1 MGHRA and CDR2 YSYEKL. V dropped 3 bases and J dropped 5 bases, with 16 bases sitting between them. This CDR3 comprises 15 residues.

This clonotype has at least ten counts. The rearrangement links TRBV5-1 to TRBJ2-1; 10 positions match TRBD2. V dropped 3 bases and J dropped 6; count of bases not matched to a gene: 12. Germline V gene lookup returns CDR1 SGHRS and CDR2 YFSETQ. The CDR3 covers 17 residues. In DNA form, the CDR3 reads TGCGCCAGCAGCTCTCCGCTAGCGGGAGATAATGGCAATGAGCAGTTCTTC. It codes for CASSSPLAGDNGNEQFF. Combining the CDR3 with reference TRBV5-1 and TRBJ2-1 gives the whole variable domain KAGVTQTPRYLIKTRGQQVTLSCSPISGHRSVSWYQQTPGQGLQFLFEYFSETQRNKGNFPGRFSGRQFSNSRSEMNVSTLELGDSALYLCASSSPLAGDNGNEQFFGPGTRLTVL.

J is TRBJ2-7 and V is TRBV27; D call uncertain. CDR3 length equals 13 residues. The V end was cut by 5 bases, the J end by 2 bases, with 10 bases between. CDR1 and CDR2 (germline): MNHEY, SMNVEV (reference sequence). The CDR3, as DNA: TGTGCCAGCAGTCCCCGGTCAGCCTACGAGCAGTACTTC. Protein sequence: CASSPRSAYEQYF.

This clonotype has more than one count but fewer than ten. CDR3 DNA sequence: TGCGCCAGCAGCCAAGAGTCGCCGGGGCACTACGAGCAGTACTTC. Translating it yields CASSQESPGHYEQYF. The chain joins TRBV4-1 to TRBJ2-7; D is perhaps TRBD1 or TRBD2 (5 bases each). This CDR3 has 15 residues. The germline gives CDR1 MGHRA, CDR2 YSYEKL. Trimming removed 0 bases from V and 3 bases from J, with 12 bases in between.

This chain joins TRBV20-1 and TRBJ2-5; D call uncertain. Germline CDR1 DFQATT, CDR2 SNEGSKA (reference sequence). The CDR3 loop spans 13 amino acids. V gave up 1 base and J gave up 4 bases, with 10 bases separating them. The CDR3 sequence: CSARVSSGETQYF. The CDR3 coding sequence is TGCAGTGCTAGAGTATCCTCTGGAGAGACCCAGTACTTC.

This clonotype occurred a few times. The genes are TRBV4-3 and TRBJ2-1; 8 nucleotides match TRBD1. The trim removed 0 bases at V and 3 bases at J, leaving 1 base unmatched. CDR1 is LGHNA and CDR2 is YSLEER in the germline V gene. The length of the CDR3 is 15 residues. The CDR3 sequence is CASSQDRGLYNEQFF. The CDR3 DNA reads TGCGCCAGCAGCCAAGACAGGGGGCTCTACAATGAGCAGTTCTTC.

CDR3 in amino acids: CASSYSVGDRIVEAFF. CDR3 DNA sequence: TGTGCCAGCAGTTACTCGGTAGGGGACAGGATTGTTGAAGCTTTCTTT. V gene TRBV6-5 combines with J gene TRBJ1-1; 8 nucleotides align to TRBD1. The CDR3 totals 16 residues. Trimming took 0 bases from V and 7 from J; bases not matched to a gene: 10. The V gene's germline CDR1 is MNHEY and CDR2 SVGAGI.

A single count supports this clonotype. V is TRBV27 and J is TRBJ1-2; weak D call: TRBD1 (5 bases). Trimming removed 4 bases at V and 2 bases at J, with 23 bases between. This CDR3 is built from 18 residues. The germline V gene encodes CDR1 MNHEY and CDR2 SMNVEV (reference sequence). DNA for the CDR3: TGTGCCAGCAGTTGGATCGGGCAGGGTAAGAAAGCGAACTATGGCTACACCTTC. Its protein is CASSWIGQGKKANYGYTF.

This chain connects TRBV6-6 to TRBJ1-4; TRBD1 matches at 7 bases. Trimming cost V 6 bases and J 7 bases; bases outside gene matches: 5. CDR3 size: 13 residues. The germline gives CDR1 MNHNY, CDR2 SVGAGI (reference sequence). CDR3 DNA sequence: TGTGCCAGCAGGGGAAGACAGGGTGAAAAACTGTTTTTT. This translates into CASRGRQGEKLFF.

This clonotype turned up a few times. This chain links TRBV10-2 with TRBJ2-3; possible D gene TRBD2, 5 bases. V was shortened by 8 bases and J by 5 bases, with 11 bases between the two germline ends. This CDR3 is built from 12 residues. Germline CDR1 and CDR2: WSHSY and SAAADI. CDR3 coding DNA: TGCGCCAGCGGTACTAGTGGAGATACGCAGTATTTT. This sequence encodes CASGTSGDTQYF.

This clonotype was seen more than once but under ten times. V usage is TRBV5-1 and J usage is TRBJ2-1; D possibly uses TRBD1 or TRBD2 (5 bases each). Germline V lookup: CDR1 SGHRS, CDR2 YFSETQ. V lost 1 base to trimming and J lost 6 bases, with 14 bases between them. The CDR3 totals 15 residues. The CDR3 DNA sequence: TGCGCCAGCAGCTTGTTGGGGGAGCCGAGCAATGAGCAGTTCTTC. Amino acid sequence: CASSLLGEPSNEQFF.

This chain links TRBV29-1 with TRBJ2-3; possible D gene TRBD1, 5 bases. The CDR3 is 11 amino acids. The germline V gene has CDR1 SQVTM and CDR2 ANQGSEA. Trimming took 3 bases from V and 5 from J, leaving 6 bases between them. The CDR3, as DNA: TGCAGCGTTGATCAGGGAGATACGCAGTATTTT. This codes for CSVDQGDTQYF.

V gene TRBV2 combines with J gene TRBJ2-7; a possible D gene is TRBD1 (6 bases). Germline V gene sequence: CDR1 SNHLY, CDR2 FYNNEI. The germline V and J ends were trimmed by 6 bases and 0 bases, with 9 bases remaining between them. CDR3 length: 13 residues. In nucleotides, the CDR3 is TGTGCCAGCAGCAGGACAGTCTCCTACGAGCAGTACTTC. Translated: CASSRTVSYEQYF.

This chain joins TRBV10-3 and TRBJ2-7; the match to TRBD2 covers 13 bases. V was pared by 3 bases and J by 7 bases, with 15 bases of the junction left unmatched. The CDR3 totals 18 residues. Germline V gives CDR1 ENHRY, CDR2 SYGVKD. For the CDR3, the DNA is TGTGCCATCAGTGACGGGCTAGGACTAGCGGGAGTCAGTGGAGAGCAGTACTTC. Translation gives CAISDGLGLAGVSGEQYF.

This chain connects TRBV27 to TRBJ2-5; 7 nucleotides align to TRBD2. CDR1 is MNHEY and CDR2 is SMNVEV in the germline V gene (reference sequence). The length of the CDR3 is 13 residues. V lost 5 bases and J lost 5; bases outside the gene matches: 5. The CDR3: CASSRGGRETQYF. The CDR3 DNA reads TGTGCCAGCAGTAGGGGAGGGAGGGAGACCCAGTACTTC.

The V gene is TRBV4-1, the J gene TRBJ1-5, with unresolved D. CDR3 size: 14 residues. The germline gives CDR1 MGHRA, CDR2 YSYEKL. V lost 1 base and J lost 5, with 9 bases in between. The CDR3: CASSQGSIDQPQHF. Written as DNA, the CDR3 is TGCGCCAGCAGCCAAGGGTCCATAGATCAGCCCCAGCATTTT.